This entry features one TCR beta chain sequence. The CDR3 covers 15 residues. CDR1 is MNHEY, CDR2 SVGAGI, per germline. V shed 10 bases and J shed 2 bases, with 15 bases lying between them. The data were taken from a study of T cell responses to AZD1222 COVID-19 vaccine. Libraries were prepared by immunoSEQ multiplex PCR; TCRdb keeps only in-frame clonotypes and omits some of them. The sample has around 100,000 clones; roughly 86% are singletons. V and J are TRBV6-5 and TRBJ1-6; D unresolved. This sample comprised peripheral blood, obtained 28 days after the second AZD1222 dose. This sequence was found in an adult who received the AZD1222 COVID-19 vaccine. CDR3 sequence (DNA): TGTGCCACCTCAGTATCCCGCCCCTATAATTCACCCCTCCACTTT. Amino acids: CATSVSRPYNSPLHF.